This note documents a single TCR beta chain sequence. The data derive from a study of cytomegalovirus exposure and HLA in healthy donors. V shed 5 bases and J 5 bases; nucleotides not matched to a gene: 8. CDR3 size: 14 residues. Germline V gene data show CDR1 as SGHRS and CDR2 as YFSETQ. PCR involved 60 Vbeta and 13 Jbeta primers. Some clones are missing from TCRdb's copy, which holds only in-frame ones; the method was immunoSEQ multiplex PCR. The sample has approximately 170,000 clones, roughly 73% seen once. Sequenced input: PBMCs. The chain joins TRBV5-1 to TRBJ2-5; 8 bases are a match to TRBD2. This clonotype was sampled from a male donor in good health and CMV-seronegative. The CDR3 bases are TGCGCCAGCAGGCGGGAGGTGGCATCGGAGACCCAGTACTTC. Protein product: CASRREVASETQYF.